This TCR beta chain was obtained from a study of radiation and T cells in renal cell carcinoma. Points from the study as a whole: Pretreatment tumor biopsies were lacking, so baseline clonotypes are unknown.

Comments on this clone: What it binds is unknown.

TCRdb keeps only in-frame clones here, not all; method: immunoSEQ multiplex PCR. Seen here are some 120,000 clones, more than 75% observed once, and the top ten hold over 4.5%. Germline CDR1 is SGHNT and CDR2 is YENEEA. With 5 bases removed from V and 5 bases from J, the gap between germline ends came to 9 bases. CDR3 length: 13 amino acids. Noted time point: blood 2 weeks post-SBRT. Treatment of the sample: 15 Gy SBRT to primary tumor, nephrectomy 4 weeks later. The source of this sequence is a woman in her 70s with renal cell carcinoma. Sequencing was performed on blood, taken from a patient whose treatment included radiotherapy and nephrectomy. This rearrangement joins TRBV11-3 to TRBJ2-2; D gene uncertain. Here the CDR3 reads CASSALRTGELFF. As DNA, the CDR3 is TGTGCCAGCAGCGCCCTCAGGACCGGGGAGCTGTTTTTT.